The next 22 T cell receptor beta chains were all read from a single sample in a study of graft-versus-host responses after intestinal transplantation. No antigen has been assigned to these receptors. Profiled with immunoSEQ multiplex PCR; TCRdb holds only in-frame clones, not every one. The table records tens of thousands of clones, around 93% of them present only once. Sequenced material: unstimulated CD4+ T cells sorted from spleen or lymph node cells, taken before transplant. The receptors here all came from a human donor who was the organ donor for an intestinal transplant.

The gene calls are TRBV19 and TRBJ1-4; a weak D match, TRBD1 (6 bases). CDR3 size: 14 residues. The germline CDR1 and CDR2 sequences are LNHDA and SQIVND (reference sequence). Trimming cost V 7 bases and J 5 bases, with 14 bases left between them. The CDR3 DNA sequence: TGTGCCAGTACCAGGGGAAGGAGGAATGAAAAACTGTTTTTT. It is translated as CASTRGRRNEKLFF.

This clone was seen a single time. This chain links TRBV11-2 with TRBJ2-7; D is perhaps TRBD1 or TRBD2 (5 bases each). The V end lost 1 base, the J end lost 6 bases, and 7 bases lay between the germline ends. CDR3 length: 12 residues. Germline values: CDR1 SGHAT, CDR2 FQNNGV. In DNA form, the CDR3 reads TGTGCCAGCAGCTTAGGGGGACCCGAGCAGTACTTC. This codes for CASSLGGPEQYF.

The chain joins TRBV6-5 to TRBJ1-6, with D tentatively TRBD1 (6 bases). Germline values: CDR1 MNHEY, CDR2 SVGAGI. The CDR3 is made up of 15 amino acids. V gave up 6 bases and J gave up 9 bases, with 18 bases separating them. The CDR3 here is CASSPMRGLGSPLHF. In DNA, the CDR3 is TGTGCCAGCAGCCCAATGCGGGGGCTTGGTTCACCCCTCCACTTT.

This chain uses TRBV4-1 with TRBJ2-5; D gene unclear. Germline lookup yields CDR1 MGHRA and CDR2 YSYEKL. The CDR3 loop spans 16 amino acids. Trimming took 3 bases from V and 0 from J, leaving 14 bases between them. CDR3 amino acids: CASSHRSRPYQETQYF. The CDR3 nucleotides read TGCGCCAGCAGCCACCGTAGTCGGCCGTACCAAGAGACCCAGTACTTC.

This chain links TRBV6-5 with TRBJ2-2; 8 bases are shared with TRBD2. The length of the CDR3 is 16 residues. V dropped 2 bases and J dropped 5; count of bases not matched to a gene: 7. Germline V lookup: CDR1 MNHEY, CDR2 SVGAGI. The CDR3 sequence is CASSYASSGGTGELFF. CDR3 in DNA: TGTGCCAGCAGTTACGCGTCAAGCGGGGGAACCGGGGAGCTGTTTTTT.

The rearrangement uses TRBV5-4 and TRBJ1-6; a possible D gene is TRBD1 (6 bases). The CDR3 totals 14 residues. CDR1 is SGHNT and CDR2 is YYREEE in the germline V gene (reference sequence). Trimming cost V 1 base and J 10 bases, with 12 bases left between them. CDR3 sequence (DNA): TGTGCCAGCAGCTTGCCCAGGGGTTACTCACCCCTCCACTTT. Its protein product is CASSLPRGYSPLHF.

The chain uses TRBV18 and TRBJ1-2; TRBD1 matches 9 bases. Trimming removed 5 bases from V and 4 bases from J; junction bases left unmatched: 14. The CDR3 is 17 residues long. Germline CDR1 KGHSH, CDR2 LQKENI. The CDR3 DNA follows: TGTGCCAGCTCAGGGACGGGACAGGGCCGGACTTCCTATGGCTACACCTTC. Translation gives CASSGTGQGRTSYGYTF.

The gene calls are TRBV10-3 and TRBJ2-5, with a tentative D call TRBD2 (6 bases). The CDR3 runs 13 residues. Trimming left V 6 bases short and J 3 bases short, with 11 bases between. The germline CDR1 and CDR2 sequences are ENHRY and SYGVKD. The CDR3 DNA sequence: TGTGCCATCAGGGGGTCGGGGGAAGAGACCCAGTACTTC. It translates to CAIRGSGEETQYF.

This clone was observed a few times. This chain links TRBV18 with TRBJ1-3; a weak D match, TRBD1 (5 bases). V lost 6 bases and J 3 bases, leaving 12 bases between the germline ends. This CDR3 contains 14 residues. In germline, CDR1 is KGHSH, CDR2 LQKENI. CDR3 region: CASSQRGVGNTIYF. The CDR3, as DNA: TGTGCCAGCTCGCAGAGGGGAGTTGGAAACACCATATATTTT.

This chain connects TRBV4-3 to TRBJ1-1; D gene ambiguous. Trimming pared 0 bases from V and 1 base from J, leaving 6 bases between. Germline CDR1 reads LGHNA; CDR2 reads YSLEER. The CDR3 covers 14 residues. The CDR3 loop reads CASSQEAWNTEAFF. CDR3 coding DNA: TGCGCCAGCAGCCAAGAGGCCTGGAACACTGAAGCTTTCTTT.

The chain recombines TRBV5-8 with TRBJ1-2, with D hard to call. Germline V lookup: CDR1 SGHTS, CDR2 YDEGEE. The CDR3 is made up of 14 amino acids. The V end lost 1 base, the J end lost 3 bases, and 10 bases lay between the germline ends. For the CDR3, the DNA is TGTGCCAGCAGCTTGTCGCAGACCTACTATGGCTACACCTTC. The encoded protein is CASSLSQTYYGYTF.

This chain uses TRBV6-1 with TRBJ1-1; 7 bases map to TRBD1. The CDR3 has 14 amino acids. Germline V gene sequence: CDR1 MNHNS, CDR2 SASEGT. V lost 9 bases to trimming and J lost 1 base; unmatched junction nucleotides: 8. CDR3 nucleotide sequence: TGTGCCAGTTCGGGACAGACTTCGAACACTGAAGCTTTCTTT. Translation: CASSGQTSNTEAFF.

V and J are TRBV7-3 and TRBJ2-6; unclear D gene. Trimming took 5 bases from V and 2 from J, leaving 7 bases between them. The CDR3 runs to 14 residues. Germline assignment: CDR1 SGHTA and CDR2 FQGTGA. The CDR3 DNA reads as TGTGCCAGCAGCCCTACCCCTGGGGCCAACGTCCTGACTTTC. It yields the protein CASSPTPGANVLTF.

DNA for the CDR3: TGTGCCATCAGTGTACGGGGGGGCCAAGGAGATACGCAGTATTTT. Amino acids: CAISVRGGQGDTQYF. V usage is TRBV10-3 and J usage is TRBJ2-3; TRBD2 agrees at 8 bases. With 4 bases clipped from V and 5 bases from J, the junction kept 8 bases outside the gene matches. This CDR3 is 15 amino acids long. Germline V gene data show CDR1 as ENHRY and CDR2 as SYGVKD.

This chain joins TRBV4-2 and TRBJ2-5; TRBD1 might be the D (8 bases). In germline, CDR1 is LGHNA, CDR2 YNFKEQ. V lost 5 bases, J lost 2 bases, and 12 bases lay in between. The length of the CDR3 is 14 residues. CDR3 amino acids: CASSYRGGQETQYF. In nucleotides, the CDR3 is TGTGCCAGCAGCTACAGGGGGGGGCAAGAGACCCAGTACTTC.

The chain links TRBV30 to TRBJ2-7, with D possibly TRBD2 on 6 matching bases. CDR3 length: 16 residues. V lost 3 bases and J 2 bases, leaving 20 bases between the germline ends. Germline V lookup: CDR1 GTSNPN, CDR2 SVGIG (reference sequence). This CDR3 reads CAWRPHRGGSPYEQYF. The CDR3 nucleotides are TGTGCCTGGAGACCTCATAGGGGAGGTAGTCCCTACGAGCAGTACTTC.

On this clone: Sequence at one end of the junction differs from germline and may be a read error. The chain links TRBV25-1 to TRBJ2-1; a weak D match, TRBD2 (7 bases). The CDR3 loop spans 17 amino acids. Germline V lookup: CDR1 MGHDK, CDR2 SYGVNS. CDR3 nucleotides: TGTGCCAGCAGTGAGCCCCCGGGGGGCTCCTCCCACAATGAGCAGTTCTTC. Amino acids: CASSEPPGGSSHNEQFF.

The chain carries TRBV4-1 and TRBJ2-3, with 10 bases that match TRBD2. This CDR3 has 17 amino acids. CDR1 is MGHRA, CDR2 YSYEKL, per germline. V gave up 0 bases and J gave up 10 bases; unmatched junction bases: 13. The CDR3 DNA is TGCGCCAGCAGCCAAGACCTGGGCCAGCGGGGGGGCGGGGCGCAGTATTTT. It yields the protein CASSQDLGQRGGGAQYF.

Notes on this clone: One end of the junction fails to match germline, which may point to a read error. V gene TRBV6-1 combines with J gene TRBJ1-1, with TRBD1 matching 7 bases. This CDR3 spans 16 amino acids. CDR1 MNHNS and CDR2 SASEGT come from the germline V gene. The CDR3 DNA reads TGTGCCAGCAGGGAAGGTGTAGGGGGCGCTTGGACTGAAGCTTTCTTT. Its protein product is CASREGVGGAWTEAFF.

The DNA of the CDR3 is TGCAGCGTTGATGAAGGGATGAATCAGCCCCAGCATTTT. This codes for CSVDEGMNQPQHF. V and J are TRBV29-1 and TRBJ1-5; D gene uncertain. CDR1 and CDR2 from the germline V gene are SQVTM and ANQGSEA. The CDR3 runs to 13 residues. V lost 3 bases, J lost 4 bases, and 10 bases lay in between.

Written as DNA, the CDR3 is TGCGCCAGCAGCCGGACTATCACAGATACGCAGTATTTT. Residues: CASSRTITDTQYF. The rearrangement joins TRBV5-1 to TRBJ2-3; possible D gene TRBD2, 6 bases. V was cut by 4 bases and J by 2 bases, with 8 bases left in between. Germline loops: CDR1 SGHRS, CDR2 YFSETQ. The CDR3 extends over 13 amino acids.

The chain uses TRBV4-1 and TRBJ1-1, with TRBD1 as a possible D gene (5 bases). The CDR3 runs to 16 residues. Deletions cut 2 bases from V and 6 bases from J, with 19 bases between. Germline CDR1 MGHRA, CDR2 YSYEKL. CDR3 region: CASSQPPGLILSEAFF. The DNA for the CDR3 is TGCGCCAGCAGCCAACCCCCGGGACTGATTTTGTCTGAAGCTTTCTTT.